The 10 T cell receptor beta chains below were found in one sample sequenced in a study of OX40 agonist ivuxolimab in advanced cancers. Measured with immunoSEQ multiplex PCR; TCRdb has only the in-frame clones, and not every one. The sample lists tens of thousands of clones; around 81% were seen once. Material: CD4+ or CD8+ T cells sorted from blood, obtained in a trial of the OX40 agonist ivuxolimab. All receptors derive from an adult with an advanced solid tumor such as melanoma, head and neck, liver or kidney cancer.

The chain is built from TRBV28 and TRBJ1-5, with D perhaps TRBD1 (5 bases). The V end was cut by 3 bases, the J end by 4 bases, with 13 bases between. The CDR3 contains 15 residues. Germline V gives CDR1 MDHEN, CDR2 SYDVKM. The CDR3 coding sequence is TGTGCCAGCAGTTTTGTAGGAACAGGTAATCAGCCCCAGCATTTT. Translated, it gives CASSFVGTGNQPQHF. Supplemented by reference TRBV28 and TRBJ1-5, the full variable domain reads DVKVTQSSRYLVKRTGEKVFLECVQDMDHENMFWYRQDPGLGLRLIYFSYDVKMKEKGDIPEGYSVSREKKERFSLILESASTNQTSMYLCASSFVGTGNQPQHFGDGTRLSIL.

The V call is TRBV28, the J call TRBJ1-5, with 10 bases that match TRBD1. Trimming at V came to 5 bases and at J to 2 bases, leaving 6 bases not matched to a gene. The CDR3 has 16 amino acids. Germline loops: CDR1 MDHEN, CDR2 SYDVKM. CDR3 amino acids: CASSQTGGIGNQPQHF. The CDR3 region has the DNA TGTGCCAGCAGTCAGACAGGGGGCATTGGCAATCAGCCCCAGCATTTT.

This chain links TRBV7-6 with TRBJ2-7; D is unclear. The V end lost 1 base, the J end lost 6 bases, and 13 bases lay between the germline ends. This CDR3 is built from 14 residues. Germline CDR1 reads SGHVS; CDR2 reads FNYEAQ. CDR3 loop: CASSLEGPLGEQYV. In DNA, the CDR3 is TGTGCCAGCAGCTTAGAAGGCCCTTTAGGCGAGCAGTACGTC.

This chain uses TRBV6-6 with TRBJ1-1, with D possibly TRBD1 on 6 matching bases. The CDR3 is 14 amino acids. Trimming shortened V by 6 bases and J by 0 bases, and 11 bases separated the two germline ends. Germline assignment: CDR1 MNHNY and CDR2 SVGAGI (reference sequence). The CDR3: CASRLQGLNTEAFF. The CDR3 coding sequence is TGTGCCAGCAGACTGCAGGGGTTGAACACTGAAGCTTTCTTT.

The gene calls are TRBV28 and TRBJ2-1; 7 nucleotides match TRBD2. The CDR3 extends over 15 amino acids. Germline CDR1 MDHEN, CDR2 SYDVKM. Trimming at V came to 6 bases and at J to 7 bases, leaving 12 bases not matched to a gene. The CDR3 loop reads CASSSVGGPRNEQFF. CDR3 coding DNA: TGTGCCAGCAGCTCCGTGGGAGGGCCAAGGAATGAGCAGTTCTTC. Combining the CDR3 with reference TRBV28 and TRBJ2-1 gives the whole variable domain DVKVTQSSRYLVKRTGEKVFLECVQDMDHENMFWYRQDPGLGLRLIYFSYDVKMKEKGDIPEGYSVSREKKERFSLILESASTNQTSMYLCASSSVGGPRNEQFFGPGTRLTVL.

This clone was picked up one time. The chain recombines TRBV19 with TRBJ2-5, with D perhaps TRBD1 (6 bases). Germline assignment: CDR1 LNHDA and CDR2 SQIVND (reference sequence). Trimming removed 4 bases from V and 5 bases from J, with 11 bases in between. This CDR3 comprises 13 residues. The CDR3 DNA follows: TGTGCCAGTAGTAATACAGGGCTGGAGACCCAGTACTTC. It yields the protein CASSNTGLETQYF.

V and J are TRBV7-2 and TRBJ2-7; D uncertain. The V gene's germline CDR1 is SGHTA and CDR2 FQGNSA. The CDR3 extends over 14 amino acids. Between the trimmed V and J ends, which lost 6 bases and 3 bases, there was a span of 15 bases. The CDR3 protein is CASSIGRAYYEQYF. The DNA of the CDR3 is TGTGCCAGCAGTATCGGACGGGCCTACTACGAGCAGTACTTC.

The V call is TRBV7-9, the J call TRBJ2-1, with a tentative D call TRBD2 (5 bases). CDR3 size: 17 residues. V was pared by 4 bases and J by 4 bases, with 20 bases between. CDR1 SEHNR and CDR2 FQNEAQ come from the germline V gene (reference sequence). The chain's CDR3 is CASSSYPQLAIYNEQFF. CDR3 nucleotides: TGTGCCAGCAGCTCGTACCCCCAGCTAGCTATTTACAATGAGCAGTTCTTC.

The V call is TRBV7-6, the J call TRBJ1-2, with 10 bases identical to TRBD1. Germline V gene data show CDR1 as SGHVS and CDR2 as FNYEAQ. The CDR3 extends over 16 amino acids. Germline trimming cut 4 bases from V and 4 bases from J; bases unmatched to any gene: 9. CDR3: CASSSLRGQGTYGYTF. CDR3 DNA sequence: TGTGCCAGCAGCTCCCTCCGGGGACAGGGGACCTATGGCTACACCTTC.

The chain has TRBV2 and TRBJ1-5; D uncertain. From germline, CDR1 is SNHLY and CDR2 FYNNEI. Trimming took off 4 bases at V and 5 bases at J, with 6 bases between the two ends. This CDR3 is 12 amino acids long. CDR3 loop: CASSVGYQPQHF. In nucleotides, the CDR3 is TGTGCCAGCAGTGTTGGTTATCAGCCCCAGCATTTT.